Sequencing of this T cell receptor (beta chain) was carried out in a study of blood T cell repertoires in COVID-19. Study as a whole: Samples representing acute and convalescent COVID-19 were sourced from the United States, Italy and Spain. In each case, the material was cDNA or gDNA derived from T cells, B-cell-depleted T cells, or PBMCs.

Per the study methods: Amplification from reference gene primers served as the basis for estimated nucleated cell counts. Using immunoSEQ multiplex PCR, the repertoire was profiled, and TCRdb retains in-frame clones only, with some absent. V, J and clone size are those of that table, while D and trimming were read from the DNA. The data show about 200,000 clones, roughly 80% seen once. V shed 5 bases and J shed 6 bases, with 8 bases lying between them. CDR3 length equals 12 residues. CDR1 is SGHNT, CDR2 YENEEA, per germline. Sequenced material: peripheral blood. The chain recombines TRBV11-3 with TRBJ2-1; a possible D gene is TRBD1 (5 bases). The sequence was obtained from a woman in her seventies with acute or convalescent COVID-19. The CDR3, as DNA: TGTGCCAGCAGCGACGACAGCAATGAGCAGTTCTTC. Its translation: CASSDDSNEQFF.